This T cell receptor beta chain was identified in a study of T cells expressing NK-cell markers. Study details: One of eight sequenced donors was HCMV-seronegative; the other seven were seropositive. Broader study findings: Specificity for HCMV among expanded NKG2C+ T cell clones was not established.

TCRdb re-called the 5' RACE reads; one entry per CDR3 protein, DNA not given. This listing includes 550,000 or so distinct CDR3 sequences. Germline V lookup: CDR1 MNHEY, CDR2 SVGAGI. This CDR3 is 17 amino acids long. About this clonotype itself: What it binds is not known.

This receptor was obtained from a young man in good health. The sample was blood T cells: a sorted CD56 or NKG2C T cell subset, CD4+ or CD8+ T cells, or bulk PBMC T cells (not recorded which). The chain uses TRBV6-5 and TRBJ2-1. Here the CDR3 reads CASSYGSWASAYNEQFF.